This T cell receptor (beta chain) was captured by sequencing in a study of blood T cell repertoires in COVID-19. Overall study: Acute and convalescent COVID-19 specimens originated in the United States, Italy and Spain. Sources were T cells, B-cell-depleted T cells, or PBMCs; the material itself was cDNA or gDNA.

Authors' analysis steps: Nucleated cell number was recorded as an estimate derived from reference gene primer amplification. Sequencing used immunoSEQ multiplex PCR; TCRdb keeps in-frame clones, though not all of them. V and J calls and clone size are those listed in that table; D and trimming were worked out from the DNA. The data contain some 220,000 clones, around 81% of them singletons. This CDR3 is built from 13 residues. V dropped 2 bases and J dropped 5 bases, with 9 bases sitting between them. The germline CDR1 and CDR2 sequences are SGHTA and FQGTGA. The V call is TRBV7-3, the J call TRBJ2-5; unclear D gene. The source material was peripheral blood. The sequence was obtained from a woman in her sixties or seventies with acute or convalescent COVID-19. For the CDR3, the DNA is TGTGCCAGCAGCTTACGCACCGGGGAGACCCAGTACTTC. This sequence encodes CASSLRTGETQYF.